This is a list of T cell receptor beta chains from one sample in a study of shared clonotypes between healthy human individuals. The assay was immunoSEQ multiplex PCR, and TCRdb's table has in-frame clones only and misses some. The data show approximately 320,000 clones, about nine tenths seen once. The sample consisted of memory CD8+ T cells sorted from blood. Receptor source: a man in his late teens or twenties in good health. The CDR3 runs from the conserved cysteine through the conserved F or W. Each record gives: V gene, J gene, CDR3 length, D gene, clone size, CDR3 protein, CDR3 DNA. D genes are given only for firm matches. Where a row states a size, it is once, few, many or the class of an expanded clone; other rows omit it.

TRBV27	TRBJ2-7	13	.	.	CASSLGTLYEQYF	TGTGCCAGTTCTCTAGGGACTCTTTACGAGCAGTACTTC
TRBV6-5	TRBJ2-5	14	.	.	CASSYLPGSETQYF	TGTGCCAGCAGTTATCTTCCTGGCTCGGAGACCCAGTACTTC
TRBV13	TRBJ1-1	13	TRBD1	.	CASSSTGDTEAFF	TGTGCCAGCAGCTCTACAGGGGACACTGAAGCTTTCTTT
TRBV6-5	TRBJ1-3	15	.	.	CASSSGGGSGNTIYF	TGTGCCAGCAGTAGCGGAGGGGGCTCTGGAAACACCATATATTTT
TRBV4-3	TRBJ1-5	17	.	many	CASSQGTDSYSNQPQHF	TGCGCCAGCAGCCAAGGGACAGACTCTTATAGCAATCAGCCCCAGCATTTT
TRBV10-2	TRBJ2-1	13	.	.	CASKSRPSNEQFF	TGCGCCAGCAAGAGCCGGCCCTCCAATGAGCAGTTCTTC
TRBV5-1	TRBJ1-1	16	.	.	CASSLLWSRLNTEAFF	TGCGCCAGCAGCTTGTTATGGTCCCGATTGAACACTGAAGCTTTCTTT
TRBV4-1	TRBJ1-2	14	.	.	CASWTGAGRYGYTF	TGCGCCAGCTGGACCGGCGCAGGCCGATATGGCTACACCTTC
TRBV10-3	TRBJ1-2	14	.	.	CAISPDGLNYGYTF	TGTGCCATCAGCCCGGACGGCCTAAACTATGGCTACACCTTC
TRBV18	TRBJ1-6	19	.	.	CASSPRRQIKSSYNSPLHF	TGTGCCAGCTCACCACGGAGACAAATTAAATCCTCCTATAATTCACCCCTCCACTTT
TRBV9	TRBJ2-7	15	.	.	CASSVDDGEPREQYF	TGTGCCAGCAGCGTAGACGACGGTGAGCCGAGGGAGCAGTACTTC
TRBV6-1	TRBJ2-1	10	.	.	CASFYNEQFF	TGTGCCAGCTTCTACAATGAGCAGTTCTTC
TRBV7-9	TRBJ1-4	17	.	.	CASSLAAEFTTNEKLFF	TGTGCCAGCAGCTTAGCCGCGGAATTTACAACTAATGAAAAACTGTTTTTT
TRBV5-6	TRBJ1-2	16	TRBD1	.	CASSFGTGGSGYGYTF	TGTGCCAGCAGCTTTGGGACAGGGGGCTCGGGTTATGGCTACACCTTC
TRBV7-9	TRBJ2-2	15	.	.	CASSLAGPNTGELFF	TGTGCCAGCAGCTTAGCGGGACCGAACACCGGGGAGCTGTTTTTT
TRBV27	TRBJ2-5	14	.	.	CASSFGRRGETQYF	TGTGCCAGCAGTTTCGGGCGGCGGGGCGAGACCCAGTACTTC
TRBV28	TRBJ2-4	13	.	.	CASSFADKNIQYF	TGTGCCAGCAGTTTCGCGGACAAAAACATTCAGTACTTC
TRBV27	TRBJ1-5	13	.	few	CASSPGFAQPQHF	TGTGCCAGCAGTCCAGGATTTGCACAGCCCCAGCATTTT
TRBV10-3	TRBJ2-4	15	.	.	CAISESRVAKNIQYF	TGTGCCATCAGTGAGTCGAGGGTAGCCAAAAACATTCAGTACTTC
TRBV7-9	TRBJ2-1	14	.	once	CASTAGTFNNEQFF	TGTGCCAGCACCGCCGGGACTTTCAACAATGAGCAGTTCTTC
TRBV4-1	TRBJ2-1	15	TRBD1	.	CASSSPQGAGNEQFF	TGCGCCAGCAGCTCACCACAGGGGGCAGGGAATGAGCAGTTCTTC
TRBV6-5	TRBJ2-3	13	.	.	CASRLGGTDTQYF	TGTGCCAGCAGGTTGGGGGGCACAGATACGCAGTATTTT
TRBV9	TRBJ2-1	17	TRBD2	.	CASSPATSGTSYNEQFF	TGTGCCAGCAGCCCAGCGACTAGCGGGACATCCTACAATGAGCAGTTCTTC
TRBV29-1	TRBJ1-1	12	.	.	CSVDETGPESFF	TGCAGCGTTGACGAGACTGGGCCTGAATCTTTCTTT
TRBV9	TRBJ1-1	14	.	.	CASSVAGSGAEAFF	TGTGCCAGCAGCGTAGCAGGGTCAGGGGCTGAAGCTTTCTTT
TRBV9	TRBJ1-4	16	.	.	CASSVSPSPGGEKLFF	TGTGCCAGCAGCGTTTCCCCCTCTCCCGGTGGCGAAAAACTGTTTTTT
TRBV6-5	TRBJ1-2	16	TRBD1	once	CASSYLTTGGYDGYTF	TGTGCCAGCAGTTACCTTACGACAGGGGGCTACGATGGCTACACCTTC
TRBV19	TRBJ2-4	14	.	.	CASSNHGDKNIQYF	TGTGCCAGTAGTAACCATGGGGACAAAAACATTCAGTACTTC
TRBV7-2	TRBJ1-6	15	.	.	CASSQDVIWDSPLHF	TGTGCCAGCAGCCAAGATGTAATATGGGATTCACCCCTCCACTTT
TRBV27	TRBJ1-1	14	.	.	CASRGTGGGTEAFF	TGTGCCAGCAGGGGGACGGGAGGGGGCACTGAAGCTTTCTTT
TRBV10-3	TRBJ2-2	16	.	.	CAISEEYRTRTGELFF	TGTGCCATCAGTGAGGAATACAGGACCCGAACCGGGGAGCTGTTTTTT
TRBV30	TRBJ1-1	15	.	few	CAWSGPGQGDTEAFF	TGTGCCTGGAGTGGACCGGGACAAGGAGACACTGAAGCTTTCTTT
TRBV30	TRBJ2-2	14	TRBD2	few	CAWTSGSNTGELFF	TGTGCCTGGACTAGCGGGAGTAACACCGGGGAGCTGTTTTTT
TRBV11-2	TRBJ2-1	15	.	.	CASSPQRGVYNEQFF	TGTGCCAGCAGCCCCCAAAGGGGGGTTTACAATGAGCAGTTCTTC
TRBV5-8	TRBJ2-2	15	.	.	CASRLSGLYTGELFF	TGTGCCAGCAGGTTGAGTGGGTTGTACACCGGGGAGCTGTTTTTT
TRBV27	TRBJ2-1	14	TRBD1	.	CASTNRGPYNEQFF	TGTGCCAGCACAAACAGGGGGCCCTACAATGAGCAGTTCTTC
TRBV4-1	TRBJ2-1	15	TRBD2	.	CASSPGTSGANEQFF	TGCGCCAGCAGCCCGGGGACTAGCGGGGCCAATGAGCAGTTCTTC
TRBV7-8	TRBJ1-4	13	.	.	CASSLRLGEKLFF	TGTGCCAGCAGCCTCCGGCTCGGGGAAAAACTGTTTTTT
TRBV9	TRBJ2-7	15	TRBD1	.	CASSLTGTGLIEQYF	TGTGCCAGCAGCTTAACCGGGACAGGGTTAATCGAGCAGTACTTC
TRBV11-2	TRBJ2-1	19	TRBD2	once	CASSSTGTSGRASYNEQFF	TGTGCCAGCAGCTCAACCGGGACTAGCGGGAGGGCATCCTACAATGAGCAGTTCTTC
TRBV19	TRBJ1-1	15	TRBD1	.	CASSMPQGGKPEAFF	TGTGCCAGTAGTATGCCCCAGGGGGGGAAGCCTGAAGCTTTCTTT
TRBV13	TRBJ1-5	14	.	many	CASSLQGGGQPQHF	TGTGCCAGCAGCTTACAAGGGGGGGGTCAGCCCCAGCATTTT
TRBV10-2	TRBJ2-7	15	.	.	CASSAGGSGTYEQYF	TGCGCCAGCAGCGCCGGAGGTAGCGGAACCTACGAGCAGTACTTC
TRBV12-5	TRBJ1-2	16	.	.	CASGLVLLSPNYGYTF	TGTGCTAGTGGTTTGGTACTACTTTCGCCTAACTATGGCTACACCTTC
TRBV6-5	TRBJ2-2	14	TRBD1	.	CASSPTGGFGELFF	TGTGCCAGCAGTCCGACAGGGGGCTTCGGGGAGCTGTTTTTT
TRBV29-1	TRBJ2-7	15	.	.	CSVEEARTSSYEQYF	TGCAGCGTTGAAGAGGCCAGGACGAGCTCCTACGAGCAGTACTTC
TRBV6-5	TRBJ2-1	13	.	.	CASSYSRLNEQFF	TGTGCCAGCAGTTACTCGAGGTTGAATGAGCAGTTCTTC
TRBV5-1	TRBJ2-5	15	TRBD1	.	CASSLYQGAWETQYF	TGCGCCAGCAGCTTGTACCAGGGGGCTTGGGAGACCCAGTACTTC
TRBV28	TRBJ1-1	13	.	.	CASRLTGNTEAFF	TGTGCCAGCAGGCTAACAGGGAACACTGAAGCTTTCTTT
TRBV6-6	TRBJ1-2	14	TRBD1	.	CASSLLDRDYGYTF	TGTGCCAGCAGCCTATTGGACAGGGACTATGGCTACACCTTC
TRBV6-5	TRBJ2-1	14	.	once	CASTSSHPYNEQFF	TGTGCCAGCACTTCGTCCCACCCTTACAATGAGCAGTTCTTC
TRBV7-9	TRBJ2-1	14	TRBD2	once	CASSVSGAYNEQFF	TGTGCCAGCAGCGTCAGCGGGGCCTACAATGAGCAGTTCTTC
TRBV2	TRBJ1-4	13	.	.	CASSEWSDEKLFF	TGTGCCAGCAGTGAATGGTCGGATGAAAAACTGTTTTTT
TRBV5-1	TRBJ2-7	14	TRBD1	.	CASSYRDRLDEQYF	TGCGCCAGCAGCTACCGGGACAGGCTCGACGAGCAGTACTTC
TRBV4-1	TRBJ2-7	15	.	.	CASSQDSGSSYEQYF	TGCGCCAGCAGCCAAGATTCAGGGAGCTCCTACGAGCAGTACTTC
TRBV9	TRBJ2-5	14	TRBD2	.	CASSIAGVGETQYF	TGTGCCAGCAGCATAGCGGGAGTTGGAGAGACCCAGTACTTC
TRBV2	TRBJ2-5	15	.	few	CARAVAGSRRETQYF	TGTGCCAGGGCGGTCGCCGGGAGCCGTCGGGAGACCCAGTACTTC
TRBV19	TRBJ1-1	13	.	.	CASSIVGRDEAFF	TGTGCCAGTAGTATAGTCGGTCGGGATGAAGCTTTCTTT
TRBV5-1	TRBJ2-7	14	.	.	CASSLAGAVYEQYF	TGCGCCAGCAGCTTGGCGGGAGCGGTATACGAGCAGTACTTC